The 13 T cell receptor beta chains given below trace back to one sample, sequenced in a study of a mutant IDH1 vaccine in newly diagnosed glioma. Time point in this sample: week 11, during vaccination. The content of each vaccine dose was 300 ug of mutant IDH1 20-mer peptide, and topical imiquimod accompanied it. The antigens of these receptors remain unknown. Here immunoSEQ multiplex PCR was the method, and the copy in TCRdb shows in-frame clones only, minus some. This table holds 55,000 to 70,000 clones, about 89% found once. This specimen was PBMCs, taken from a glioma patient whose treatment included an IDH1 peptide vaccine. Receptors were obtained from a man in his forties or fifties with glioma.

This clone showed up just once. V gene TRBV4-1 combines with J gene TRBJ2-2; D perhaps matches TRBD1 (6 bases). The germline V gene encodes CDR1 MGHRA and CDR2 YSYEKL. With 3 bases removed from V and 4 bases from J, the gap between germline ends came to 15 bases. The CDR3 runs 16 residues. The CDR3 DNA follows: TGCGCCAGCAGCCATCTAGGGGGTGAGGGCACCGGGGAGCTGTTTTTT. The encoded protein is CASSHLGGEGTGELFF.

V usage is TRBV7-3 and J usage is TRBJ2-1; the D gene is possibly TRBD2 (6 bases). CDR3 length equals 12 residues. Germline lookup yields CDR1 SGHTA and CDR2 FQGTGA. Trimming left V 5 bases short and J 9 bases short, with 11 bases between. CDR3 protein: CASSPMGGEQFF. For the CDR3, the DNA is TGTGCCAGCAGCCCCATGGGGGGTGAGCAGTTCTTC.

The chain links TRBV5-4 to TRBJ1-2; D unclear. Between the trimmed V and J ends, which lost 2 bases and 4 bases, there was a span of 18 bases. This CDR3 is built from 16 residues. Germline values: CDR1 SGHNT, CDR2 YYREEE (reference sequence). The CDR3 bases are TGTGCCAGCAGCTTTCGGTCGGGCGGATCCTTCTATGGCTACACCTTC. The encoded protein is CASSFRSGGSFYGYTF. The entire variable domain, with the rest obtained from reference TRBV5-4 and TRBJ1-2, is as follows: ETGVTQSPTHLIKTRGQQVTLRCSSQSGHNTVSWYQQALGQGPQFIFQYYREEENGRGNFPPRFSGLQFPNYSSELNVNALELDDSALYLCASSFRSGGSFYGYTFGSGTRLTVV.

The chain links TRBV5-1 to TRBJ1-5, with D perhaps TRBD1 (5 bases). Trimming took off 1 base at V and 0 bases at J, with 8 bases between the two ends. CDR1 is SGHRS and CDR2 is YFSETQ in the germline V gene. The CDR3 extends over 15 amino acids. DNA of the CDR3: TGCGCCAGCAGCTTGTCAGGGTATAGCAATCAGCCCCAGCATTTT. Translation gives CASSLSGYSNQPQHF.

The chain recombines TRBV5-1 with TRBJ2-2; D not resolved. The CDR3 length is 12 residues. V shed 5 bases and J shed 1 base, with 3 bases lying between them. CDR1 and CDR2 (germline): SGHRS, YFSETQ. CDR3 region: CASSRNTGELFF. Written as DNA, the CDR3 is TGCGCCAGCAGTCGGAACACCGGGGAGCTGTTTTTT.

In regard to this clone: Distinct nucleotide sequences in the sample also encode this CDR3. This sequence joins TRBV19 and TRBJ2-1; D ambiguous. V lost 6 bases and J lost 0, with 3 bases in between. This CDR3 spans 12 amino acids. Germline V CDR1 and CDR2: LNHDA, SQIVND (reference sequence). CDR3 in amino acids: CASSNSYNEQFF. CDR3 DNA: TGTGCCAGTAGCAACTCCTACAATGAGCAGTTCTTC.

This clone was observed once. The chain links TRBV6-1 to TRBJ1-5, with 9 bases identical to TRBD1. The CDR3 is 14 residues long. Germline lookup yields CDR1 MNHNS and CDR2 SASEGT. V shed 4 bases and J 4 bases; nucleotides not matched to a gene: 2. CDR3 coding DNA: TGTGCCAGCAGTGGGGACAGGGCTAATCAGCCCCAGCATTTT. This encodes CASSGDRANQPQHF.

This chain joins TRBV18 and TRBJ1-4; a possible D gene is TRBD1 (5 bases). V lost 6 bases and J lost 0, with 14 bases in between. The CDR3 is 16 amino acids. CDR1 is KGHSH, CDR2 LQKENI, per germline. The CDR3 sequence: CASSPGTLATNEKLFF. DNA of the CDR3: TGTGCCAGCTCCCCTGGGACCCTCGCAACTAATGAAAAACTGTTTTTT.

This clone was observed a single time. The CDR3 spells CAWSVPTGRSAKNIQYF. CDR3 nucleotides: TGTGCCTGGAGTGTACCGACAGGGAGGTCGGCCAAAAACATTCAGTACTTC. The rearrangement uses TRBV30 and TRBJ2-4, with D possibly TRBD1 on 7 matching bases. CDR1 GTSNPN and CDR2 SVGIG come from the germline V gene (reference sequence). Trimming took 0 bases from V and 1 from J, leaving 16 bases between them. The CDR3 runs 17 residues.

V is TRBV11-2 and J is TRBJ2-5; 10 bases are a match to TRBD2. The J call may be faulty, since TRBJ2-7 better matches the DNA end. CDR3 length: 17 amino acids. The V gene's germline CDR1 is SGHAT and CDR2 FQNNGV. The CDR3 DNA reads TGTGCCAGCAGCCCAGGTTGGGGGACTAGCGCCTCCTACGAGCAGTACTTC. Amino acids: CASSPGWGTSASYEQYF.

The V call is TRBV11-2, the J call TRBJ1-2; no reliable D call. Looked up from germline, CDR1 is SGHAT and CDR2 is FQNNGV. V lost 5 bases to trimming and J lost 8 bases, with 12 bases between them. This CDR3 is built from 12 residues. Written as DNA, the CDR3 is TGTGCCAGCAGCACGGACCATGGCGGCTACACCTTC. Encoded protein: CASSTDHGGYTF.

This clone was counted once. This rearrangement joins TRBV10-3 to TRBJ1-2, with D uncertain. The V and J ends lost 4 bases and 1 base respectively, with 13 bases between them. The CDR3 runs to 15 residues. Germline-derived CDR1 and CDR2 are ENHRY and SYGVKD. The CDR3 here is CAISVIPDLNYGYTF. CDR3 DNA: TGTGCCATCAGTGTTATCCCGGACCTTAACTATGGCTACACCTTC.

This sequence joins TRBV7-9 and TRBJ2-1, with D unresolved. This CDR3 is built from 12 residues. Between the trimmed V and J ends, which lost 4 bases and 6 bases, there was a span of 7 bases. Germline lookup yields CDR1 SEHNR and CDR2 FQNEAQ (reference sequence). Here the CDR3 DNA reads TGTGCCAGCAGCTCGCTAGGCAATGAGCAGTTCTTC. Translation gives CASSSLGNEQFF.